A selection of T cell receptor beta chains follows, all from one sample in a study of T-cell reconstitution after alpha-beta-depleted transplantation in children. MiXCR was run by TCRdb on the PCR reads, yielding one entry per CDR3 protein. The sample consists of 300,000 to 400,000 distinct CDR3 sequences, 15% to 20% of them appearing once. This material consisted of PBMCs, mostly from graft donor cells, taken 360 days after TCRalphabeta/CD19-depleted stem cell transplant. These TCRs come from a male patient between 2 and 10 years old who had a stem cell transplant for acute lymphoblastic leukemia, so the T cells may come from the graft donor. Both conserved end residues are part of each CDR3. The order of the fields is J gene, D gene, clone size, V gene, CDR3 protein, CDR3 DNA. D genes are given only for firm matches. The listing skips clone size in some rows; elsewhere it reads once, few, many or a size class.

>TRBJ2-5|.|many|TRBV6-1
CASSPVAAQETQYF
TGTGCCAGCAGTCCGGTAGCAGCACAAGAGACCCAGTACTTC
>TRBJ2-3|TRBD1|few|TRBV4-3
CASSRRTGGSTDTQYF
TGCGCCAGCAGCAGGAGGACAGGGGGTAGCACAGATACGCAGTATTTT
>TRBJ2-3|.|.|TRBV12-3/TRBV12-4
CASSWVGSDTQYF
TGTGCCAGCAGTTGGGTAGGGTCGGATACGCAGTATTTT
>TRBJ1-2|.|few|TRBV7-2
CASSLASPGYGYTF
TGTGCCAGCAGCCTCGCGTCGCCAGGCTATGGCTACACCTTC
>TRBJ1-1|.|.|TRBV28
CASSHLRTSLNTEAFF
TGTGCCAGCAGCCATTTACGGACATCCCTGAACACTGAAGCTTTCTTT
>TRBJ2-2|TRBD2|few|TRBV28
CASSWPNSGLVNTGELFF
TGTGCCAGCAGTTGGCCCAATTCGGGACTAGTCAACACCGGGGAGCTGTTTTTT
>TRBJ2-7|.|.|TRBV12-3/TRBV12-4
CASSPDTGPYEQYF
TGTGCCAGCAGTCCCGACACCGGACCCTACGAGCAGTACTTC
>TRBJ2-7|.|many|TRBV15
CATSRDPNVPYEQYF
TGTGCCACCAGCAGAGATCCCAATGTCCCCTACGAGCAGTACTTC
>TRBJ2-2|.|few|TRBV10-3
CAISESNGELFF
TGTGCCATCAGTGAGTCTAACGGGGAGCTGTTTTTT
>TRBJ2-1|TRBD2|few|TRBV12-3/TRBV12-4
CASSFGSGSPWLDEQFF
TGTGCCAGCAGTTTCGGGAGCGGGAGCCCTTGGTTGGATGAGCAGTTCTTC
>TRBJ2-1|.|few|TRBV24-1
CATSVIPLEGLYNEQFF
TGTGCCACCAGTGTCATTCCCTTAGAGGGGCTTTACAATGAGCAGTTCTTC
>TRBJ2-7|TRBD2|.|TRBV4-3
CASSQDRWGTSLLYEQYF
TGCGCCAGCAGCCAAGATCGATGGGGGACTAGTCTTCTCTACGAGCAGTACTTC
>TRBJ2-5|TRBD2|few|TRBV6-1
CASSEPIVAGGHQETQYF
TGTGCCAGCAGTGAACCCATAGTGGCGGGAGGGCACCAAGAGACCCAGTACTTC
>TRBJ1-6|TRBD1|.|TRBV9
CASSVGQGNSPLHF
TGTGCCAGCAGCGTAGGACAGGGTAATTCACCCCTCCACTTT
>TRBJ1-3|TRBD1|.|TRBV4-2
CASSQGDRDNTIYF
TGTGCCAGCAGCCAAGGCGACAGGGACAACACCATATATTTT
>TRBJ1-2|TRBD1|once|TRBV11-2
CASSFVQEGAGGYTF
TGTGCCAGCAGCTTCGTGCAAGAGGGGGCAGGTGGCTACACCTTC
>TRBJ2-1|TRBD1|many|TRBV4-3
CASSQDGTAGSFDEQFF
TGCGCCAGCAGCCAAGACGGGACAGCAGGTTCGTTCGATGAGCAGTTCTTC
>TRBJ2-3|TRBD2|many|TRBV4-2
CASSQVSLGLAGTDTQYF
TGTGCCAGCAGCCAAGTCTCCCTGGGACTAGCGGGCACAGATACGCAGTATTTT
>TRBJ2-3|.|.|TRBV9
CASSVSRLDLNTDTQYF
TGTGCCAGCAGCGTCAGTAGGTTGGACCTTAACACAGATACGCAGTATTTT
>TRBJ1-2|TRBD1|.|TRBV28
CASSLGDREYYGYTF
TGTGCCAGCAGTTTAGGGGACAGGGAGTACTATGGCTACACCTTC
>TRBJ1-1|.|.|TRBV20-1
CSAREGSRRAEAFF
TGCAGTGCTAGAGAAGGAAGCAGGAGGGCGGAAGCTTTCTTT
>TRBJ2-7|.|.|TRBV4-1
CASSQILGPYPYEQYF
TGCGCCAGCAGCCAAATACTAGGCCCCTATCCCTACGAGCAGTACTTC
>TRBJ2-1|.|.|TRBV5-1
CASSLEGPTFSYNEQFF
TGCGCCAGCAGCTTGGAGGGGCCAACATTCTCCTACAATGAGCAGTTCTTC
>TRBJ1-2|.|once|TRBV14
CASSRQGPGYTF
TGTGCCAGCAGCCGCCAGGGGCCTGGCTACACCTTC
>TRBJ2-1|TRBD1|few|TRBV29-1
CSVGAGQVHNEQFF
TGCAGCGTCGGGGCGGGACAGGTCCACAATGAGCAGTTCTTC
>TRBJ2-7|.|few|TRBV5-1
CASSPVGSLAPTYEQYF
TGCGCCAGCAGCCCGGTAGGGTCTCTAGCGCCGACCTACGAGCAGTACTTC
>TRBJ2-4|TRBD1|.|TRBV12-3/TRBV12-4
CASSKGTGLNIQYF
TGTGCCAGCAGTAAAGGGACAGGGCTAAACATTCAGTACTTC
>TRBJ2-3|TRBD2|few|TRBV7-3
CASSFGLGQATQYF
TGTGCCAGCAGCTTCGGACTAGGTCAAGCCACGCAGTATTTT
>TRBJ1-1|.|.|TRBV7-9
CASSYPSRISMDLRNTEAFF
TGTGCCAGCAGCTACCCCTCTAGAATTTCAATGGATCTAAGGAACACTGAAGCTTTCTTT
>TRBJ2-5|TRBD2|few|TRBV28
CASSLILAGYQETQYF
TGTGCCAGCAGTTTAATACTAGCGGGGTACCAAGAGACCCAGTACTTC
>TRBJ2-5|.|.|TRBV7-2
CASSLVRAGETQYF
TGTGCCAGCAGCTTAGTTCGGGCCGGGGAGACCCAGTACTTC
>TRBJ2-2|.|.|TRBV6-5
CASSSLGPPAGELFF
TGTGCCAGCAGTTCTCTCGGGCCCCCCGCCGGGGAGCTGTTTTTT
>TRBJ2-1|.|few|TRBV6-2/TRBV6-3
CASSFGEAPYNEQFF
TGTGCCAGCAGTTTCGGGGAGGCCCCCTACAATGAGCAGTTCTTC
>TRBJ2-2|TRBD2|once|TRBV19
CASRGGLARNTGELFF
TGTGCCAGTAGGGGGGGACTAGCGAGGAACACCGGGGAGCTGTTTTTT
>TRBJ2-7|TRBD1|many|TRBV29-1
CSVWTGETYEQYF
TGCAGCGTTTGGACAGGGGAGACCTACGAGCAGTACTTC
>TRBJ2-1|TRBD2|many|TRBV29-1
CSVGTSGRRTYNEQFF
TGCAGCGTCGGGACTAGCGGGAGAAGAACCTACAATGAGCAGTTCTTC
>TRBJ2-6|.|few|TRBV3-1
CASSQTGLSGANVLTF
TGTGCCAGCAGTCAGACAGGCCTCTCTGGGGCCAACGTCCTGACTTTC
>TRBJ2-3|.|few|TRBV20-1
CSAHTGTDTQYF
TGCAGTGCCCATACGGGCACAGATACGCAGTATTTT
>TRBJ2-2|TRBD1|few|TRBV2
CASSTPGQGAAGELFF
TGTGCCAGCAGTACTCCGGGACAGGGGGCAGCCGGGGAGCTGTTTTTT
>TRBJ2-5|.|.|TRBV29-1
CSVGPSGGLHLTQYF
TGCAGCGTTGGGCCCTCGGGGGGCCTCCATTTAACCCAGTACTTC
>TRBJ1-4|TRBD1|.|TRBV12-3/TRBV12-4
CASSRTGLEKLFF
TGTGCCAGCAGTCGGACAGGGTTGGAAAAACTGTTTTTT
>TRBJ1-5|.|few|TRBV12-3/TRBV12-4
CASSQGGNQPQHF
TGTGCCAGCAGCCAGGGTGGAAATCAGCCCCAGCATTTT
>TRBJ2-4|.|few|TRBV7-2
CASSSRYTKGGNIQYF
TGTGCCAGCAGCTCCCGATACACCAAGGGGGGAAACATTCAGTACTTC
>TRBJ2-2|.|.|TRBV11-2
CASSRTSYRKTNTGELFF
TGTGCCAGCAGCCGAACTTCATACAGAAAGACGAACACCGGGGAGCTGTTTTTT
>TRBJ2-5|.|few|TRBV28
CASSFWGGTETQYF
TGTGCCAGCAGTTTCTGGGGCGGAACGGAGACCCAGTACTTC
>TRBJ1-1|.|few|TRBV10-3
CAISDEEDTEAFF
TGTGCCATCAGTGATGAGGAGGACACTGAAGCTTTCTTT
>TRBJ1-6|.|.|TRBV9
CASSSTQGSPLHF
TGTGCCAGCAGCTCTACTCAGGGATCACCCCTCCACTTT
>TRBJ1-5|.|few|TRBV30
CAWSKGVQPQHF
TGTGCCTGGAGTAAAGGGGTACAGCCCCAGCATTTT
>TRBJ2-1|.|few|TRBV19
CASDTGIGNEQFF
TGTGCCAGTGACACAGGGATTGGAAATGAGCAGTTCTTC
>TRBJ2-7|TRBD2|.|TRBV20-1
CSAPIPGLAVF
TGCAGTGCCCCCATCCCGGGACTAGCGGTCTTC
>TRBJ1-3|.|.|TRBV6-5
CASSYRGFWDSGNTIYF
TGTGCCAGCAGTTACCGCGGGTTTTGGGACTCTGGAAACACCATATATTTT
>TRBJ1-6|.|few|TRBV4-1
CASSQWYQGNSPLHF
TGCGCCAGCAGCCAATGGTACCAGGGAAATTCACCCCTCCACTTT
>TRBJ1-4|.|few|TRBV29-1
CSVGQVGEKLFF
TGCAGCGTTGGGCAGGTTGGGGAAAAACTGTTTTTT
>TRBJ2-7|.|.|TRBV7-9
CASSLVASPGEQYF
TGTGCCAGCAGCTTAGTAGCGTCCCCGGGAGAGCAGTACTTC
>TRBJ2-7|TRBD1|few|TRBV14
CASSQDRTGVIEQYF
TGTGCCAGCAGCCAAGACCGGACAGGGGTGATCGAGCAGTACTTC
>TRBJ2-2|TRBD2|many|TRBV7-9
CASSTTSGRNTGELFF
TGTGCCAGCAGCACCACTAGCGGGAGAAACACCGGGGAGCTGTTTTTT
>TRBJ1-5|.|.|TRBV12-5
CASGLVFTASNSNQPQHF
TGTGCTAGTGGTTTGGTTTTTACAGCCTCTAATAGCAATCAGCCCCAGCATTTT